The 9 T cell receptor beta chains listed next were all sequenced from one sample in a study of T-cell memory formation after mild COVID-19. A single record per CDR3 protein comes from TCRdb applying MiXCR to the 5' RACE reads. The table records about 400,000 distinct CDR3 sequences, more than 15% of them present only once. The sequencing input was PBMCs or a T cell subset sorted from them (not recorded which). The receptor set was obtained from a man aged 18 to 30 who had mild COVID-19 (a few samples of this study predate the infection). Cell type and time point are not known.

The table lists this clonotype with a few counts. The chain links TRBV20-1 to TRBJ1-6; D is unresolved. The V end was cut by 5 bases, the J end by 4 bases, with 12 bases between. This CDR3 comprises 14 residues. Germline loops: CDR1 DFQATT, CDR2 SNEGSKA (reference sequence). The CDR3 DNA is TGCAGTGCTCGACTAGCTTCGTATAATTCACCCCTCCACTTT. It yields the protein CSARLASYNSPLHF.

This clonotype appeared a few times. The V gene is TRBV7-9, the J gene TRBJ2-2; D remains ambiguous. CDR1 SEHNR and CDR2 FQNEAQ come from the germline V gene (reference sequence). This CDR3 spans 14 amino acids. The V end was cut by 4 bases, the J end by 5 bases, with 11 bases between. CDR3 region: CASSSTTPTGELFF. For the CDR3, the DNA is TGTGCCAGCAGCTCGACCACCCCAACCGGGGAGCTGTTTTTT.

The DNA for the CDR3 is TGCGCCAGCAGCCTTGGATTTGGGGACAACGAAAAACTGTTTTTT. Its protein product is CASSLGFGDNEKLFF. The chain recombines TRBV5-1 with TRBJ1-4; D perhaps matches TRBD1 (6 bases). V was trimmed by 4 bases and J by 8 bases, leaving 18 bases between them. CDR1 is SGHRS, CDR2 YFSETQ, per germline. The CDR3 length is 15 residues. The full variable domain, with the rest looked up from reference TRBV5-1 and TRBJ1-4, is KAGVTQTPRYLIKTRGQQVTLSCSPISGHRSVSWYQQTPGQGLQFLFEYFSETQRNKGNFPGRFSGRQFSNSRSEMNVSTLELGDSALYLCASSLGFGDNEKLFFGSGTQLSVL.

At least ten counts were recorded for this clonotype. The rearrangement links TRBV5-5 to TRBJ2-5; 9 bases map to TRBD1. Germline CDR1 and CDR2: SGHKS and YYEKEE (reference sequence). The CDR3 loop spans 14 amino acids. V lost 7 bases, J lost 4 bases, and 8 bases stayed unmatched. CDR3 nucleotide sequence: TGTGCCAGCGACGGGGACAGGGCGGCAGAGACCCAGTACTTC. It translates to CASDGDRAAETQYF.

The chain carries TRBV4-1 and TRBJ2-3; D ambiguous. The germline V and J ends were trimmed by 1 base and 4 bases, with 12 bases remaining between them. Germline loops: CDR1 MGHRA, CDR2 YSYEKL. The CDR3 has 15 residues. CDR3 DNA sequence: TGCGCCAGCAGCCAAGTGGGCAGTCGGGCAGATACGCAGTATTTT. It yields the protein CASSQVGSRADTQYF.

This chain links TRBV28 with TRBJ2-1; D is unresolved. V was clipped by 4 bases and J by 3 bases, with 10 bases between them. Germline V gene sequence: CDR1 MDHEN, CDR2 SYDVKM. This CDR3 region has 14 residues. The DNA for the CDR3 is TGTGCCAGCAGTTGGGCCAGTTACTACAATGAGCAGTTCTTC. Its protein is CASSWASYYNEQFF. Full variable domain (outside the CDR3, taken from reference TRBV28 and TRBJ2-1): DVKVTQSSRYLVKRTGEKVFLECVQDMDHENMFWYRQDPGLGLRLIYFSYDVKMKEKGDIPEGYSVSREKKERFSLILESASTNQTSMYLCASSWASYYNEQFFGPGTRLTVL.

This clonotype has only a few counts. The gene calls are TRBV20-1 and TRBJ1-2, with D hard to call. Per germline, CDR1 DFQATT and CDR2 SNEGSKA (reference sequence). The CDR3 is 11 amino acids. Trimming stripped 4 bases from V and 4 bases from J, with 7 bases between. In DNA form, the CDR3 reads TGCAGTGCTAAGGACGCCTATGGCTACACCTTC. Amino acids: CSAKDAYGYTF.

The chain couples TRBV18 to TRBJ1-2; no reliable D call. Germline loops: CDR1 KGHSH, CDR2 LQKENI. The V and J ends lost 0 bases and 2 bases respectively, with 10 bases between them. This CDR3 is built from 15 residues. The CDR3 DNA reads TGTGCCAGCTCACCACCTGTCAACAGAAACTATGGCTACACCTTC. It is translated as CASSPPVNRNYGYTF.

The chain employs TRBV4-3 and TRBJ2-4; weak D call: TRBD2 (5 bases). The germline gives CDR1 LGHNA, CDR2 YSLEER. The V end was cut by 4 bases, the J end by 1 base, with 20 bases between. CDR3 length equals 18 residues. CDR3 amino acids: CASSPLGPGEMAKNIQYF. As DNA, the CDR3 is TGCGCCAGCAGCCCCCTAGGTCCCGGGGAGATGGCCAAAAACATTCAGTACTTC.